Listed below are T cell receptor beta chains from one sample, sequenced in a study of technical replicates of blood from several donors. TCRdb keeps only in-frame clones here, not all; method: immunoSEQ multiplex PCR. The sample lists tens of thousands of clones; about 97% were seen once. Specimen: T cells isolated from PBMCs. The receptors stem from a human donor in good health. Both conserved end residues are part of each CDR3. The order of the fields is D gene, clone size, V gene, J gene, CDR3 DNA, CDR3 protein. D genes are given only for firm matches. Only part of the rows carry a size: once, few, many, or a class if the clone is expanded.

d_call: -; clone_size: -; v_call: TRBV25-1; j_call: TRBJ2-1; cdr3_nt: TGTGCCAGCAGTGAATTCGCTGCCGGGATCCAACACAATGAGCAGTTCTTC; cdr3_aa: CASSEFAAGIQHNEQFF
d_call: -; clone_size: -; v_call: TRBV6-5; j_call: TRBJ1-1; cdr3_nt: TGTGCCAGCAGACCCGGGGGGACTGAAGCTTTCTTT; cdr3_aa: CASRPGGTEAFF
d_call: TRBD1; clone_size: few; v_call: TRBV11-3; j_call: TRBJ2-3; cdr3_nt: TGTGCCAGCAGCCCAGACAGGGGGCGCGCAGATACGCAGTATTTT; cdr3_aa: CASSPDRGRADTQYF
d_call: TRBD2; clone_size: -; v_call: TRBV9; j_call: TRBJ2-4; cdr3_nt: TGTGCCAGCAGCGGGGGACTAGCGATAGCCAAAAACATTCAGTACTTC; cdr3_aa: CASSGGLAIAKNIQYF
d_call: TRBD2; clone_size: -; v_call: TRBV11-3; j_call: TRBJ2-3; cdr3_nt: TGTGCCAGCAGTCTACCGGGACTAGCGGGATCGGATACGCAGTATTTT; cdr3_aa: CASSLPGLAGSDTQYF
d_call: -; clone_size: -; v_call: TRBV19; j_call: TRBJ1-2; cdr3_nt: TGTGCCAGTTCACCCAGGGGAGAAGTTATTATAGGCTACACCTTC; cdr3_aa: CASSPRGEVIIGYTF
d_call: TRBD2; clone_size: -; v_call: TRBV9; j_call: TRBJ2-1; cdr3_nt: TGTGCCAGCACGCGGGGGACCGGATTATTCTTC; cdr3_aa: CASTRGTGLFF
d_call: -; clone_size: -; v_call: TRBV29-1; j_call: TRBJ1-3; cdr3_nt: TGCAGCGTTGAAGCCAGGCTATCTGGAAACACCATATATTTT; cdr3_aa: CSVEARLSGNTIYF
d_call: -; clone_size: -; v_call: TRBV7-9; j_call: TRBJ2-1; cdr3_nt: TGTGCCAGCATGCAGAAGGGGGAGGGGAATGAGCAGTTCTTC; cdr3_aa: CASMQKGEGNEQFF
d_call: -; clone_size: once; v_call: TRBV5-4; j_call: TRBJ2-2; cdr3_nt: TGTGCCAGCAGCTTGGCCTATCCAACCGGGGAGCTGTTTTTT; cdr3_aa: CASSLAYPTGELFF
d_call: TRBD2; clone_size: -; v_call: TRBV5-1; j_call: TRBJ2-3; cdr3_nt: TGCGCCAGCAGCCTAGGACTAGCGGGAGGGGATGCAGATACGCAGTATTTT; cdr3_aa: CASSLGLAGGDADTQYF
d_call: -; clone_size: -; v_call: TRBV6-1; j_call: TRBJ1-2; cdr3_nt: TGTGCCAGCCGCGCCAGGGGCGGGCATGGCTACACCTTC; cdr3_aa: CASRARGGHGYTF
d_call: TRBD2; clone_size: -; v_call: TRBV29-1; j_call: TRBJ2-1; cdr3_nt: TGCAGCGTGGATCTAGCGGGACCTTACAATGAGCAGTTCTTC; cdr3_aa: CSVDLAGPYNEQFF
d_call: TRBD2; clone_size: -; v_call: TRBV28; j_call: TRBJ2-7; cdr3_nt: TGTGCCAGCAGTCAAATACTAGCGGGAGCCTACGAGCAGTACTTC; cdr3_aa: CASSQILAGAYEQYF
d_call: TRBD1; clone_size: -; v_call: TRBV5-1; j_call: TRBJ1-1; cdr3_nt: TGCGCCAGCAGTTTCTCAGGGGGCATTCCTGAAGCTTTCTTT; cdr3_aa: CASSFSGGIPEAFF
d_call: TRBD2; clone_size: -; v_call: TRBV7-6; j_call: TRBJ2-1; cdr3_nt: TGTGCCAGCAGTTTAGCGGGAGACGGTGAGCAGTTCTTC; cdr3_aa: CASSLAGDGEQFF
d_call: TRBD1; clone_size: once; v_call: TRBV2; j_call: TRBJ1-2; cdr3_nt: TGTGCCAGCAGTAAAGGACAGGGTGGCTATGGCTACACCTTC; cdr3_aa: CASSKGQGGYGYTF
d_call: TRBD2; clone_size: -; v_call: TRBV9; j_call: TRBJ2-3; cdr3_nt: TGTGCCAGCAGCGTAGGGGAGGGGGATACGCAGTATTTT; cdr3_aa: CASSVGEGDTQYF
d_call: -; clone_size: -; v_call: TRBV4-1; j_call: TRBJ2-5; cdr3_nt: TGCGCCAGCAGCCAAAGCGTGCAAGAGACCCAGTACTTC; cdr3_aa: CASSQSVQETQYF
d_call: -; clone_size: -; v_call: TRBV19; j_call: TRBJ1-2; cdr3_nt: TGTGCCAGTAGTACAGGGAGGTATGGCTACACCTTC; cdr3_aa: CASSTGRYGYTF
d_call: -; clone_size: -; v_call: TRBV5-1; j_call: TRBJ2-7; cdr3_nt: TGCGCCAGCAGCCCTAGCCGGGACATCGACTACGAGCAGTACTTC; cdr3_aa: CASSPSRDIDYEQYF
d_call: -; clone_size: once; v_call: TRBV6-1; j_call: TRBJ1-3; cdr3_nt: TGTGCCAGCGAAACCTTGAGGGGAAACACCATATATTTT; cdr3_aa: CASETLRGNTIYF
d_call: TRBD1; clone_size: -; v_call: TRBV27; j_call: TRBJ1-5; cdr3_nt: TGTGCCAGCAGTCTCGGGACAGGGAGAAATCAGCCCCAGCATTTT; cdr3_aa: CASSLGTGRNQPQHF
d_call: -; clone_size: -; v_call: TRBV2; j_call: TRBJ2-7; cdr3_nt: TGTGCCAGCAGCCCATTGGTCGGCTCCTACGAGCAGTACTTC; cdr3_aa: CASSPLVGSYEQYF
d_call: TRBD1; clone_size: -; v_call: TRBV5-1; j_call: TRBJ2-2; cdr3_nt: TGCGCCAGCAGCTTGTTATCCCGGACAGGGGTCCCCGGGGAGCTGTTTTTT; cdr3_aa: CASSLLSRTGVPGELFF
d_call: TRBD1; clone_size: -; v_call: TRBV12-5; j_call: TRBJ2-7; cdr3_nt: TGTGCTAGTGGACCCGGGACAGTCCCTTACGAGCAGTACTTC; cdr3_aa: CASGPGTVPYEQYF
d_call: TRBD2; clone_size: -; v_call: TRBV5-1; j_call: TRBJ2-5; cdr3_nt: TGCGCCAGCAAGGAAACTAGCGGGAGGAAAGAGACCCAGTACTTC; cdr3_aa: CASKETSGRKETQYF
d_call: -; clone_size: -; v_call: TRBV4-1; j_call: TRBJ1-1; cdr3_nt: TGCGCCAGCAGCCAGGCAATGAGGACTGAAGCTTTCTTT; cdr3_aa: CASSQAMRTEAFF
d_call: -; clone_size: -; v_call: TRBV10-3; j_call: TRBJ1-2; cdr3_nt: TGTGCCATCAGTGAGTCGTTGGGGGCCGGTAGGGGCTACACCTTC; cdr3_aa: CAISESLGAGRGYTF
d_call: TRBD2; clone_size: -; v_call: TRBV7-9; j_call: TRBJ2-1; cdr3_nt: TGTGCCAGCACCCGGGGACTAGCGCAGAACAATGAGCAGTTCTTC; cdr3_aa: CASTRGLAQNNEQFF
d_call: -; clone_size: -; v_call: TRBV2; j_call: TRBJ1-4; cdr3_nt: TGTGCCAATACCGGGGGTCGTGCAACTAATGAAAAACTGTTTTTT; cdr3_aa: CANTGGRATNEKLFF
d_call: -; clone_size: few; v_call: TRBV7-9; j_call: TRBJ2-1; cdr3_nt: TGTGCCAGCAGCTTAGAATTCAGCGGGAATGAGCAGTTCTTC; cdr3_aa: CASSLEFSGNEQFF
d_call: TRBD2; clone_size: -; v_call: TRBV11-3; j_call: TRBJ2-5; cdr3_nt: TGTGCCAGCAGCTTAGGTGCAGCGGGAGAAGAGACCCAGTACTTC; cdr3_aa: CASSLGAAGEETQYF
d_call: -; clone_size: once; v_call: TRBV11-3; j_call: TRBJ1-1; cdr3_nt: TGTGCCAGCAGCTTACCCCGGGAAAACACTGAAGCTTTCTTT; cdr3_aa: CASSLPRENTEAFF
d_call: -; clone_size: few; v_call: TRBV11-2; j_call: TRBJ2-7; cdr3_nt: TGTGCCAGCAGCTTAGGGAGACAGAGCCCCTACGAGCAGTACTTC; cdr3_aa: CASSLGRQSPYEQYF
d_call: TRBD1; clone_size: -; v_call: TRBV19; j_call: TRBJ2-1; cdr3_nt: TGTGCCAGTAGTACGGGACAGAGCAATGAGCAGTTCTTC; cdr3_aa: CASSTGQSNEQFF
d_call: -; clone_size: -; v_call: TRBV9; j_call: TRBJ1-3; cdr3_nt: TGTGCCAGCAGCGTTGTAGGTCGGAGCTCTGGAAACACCATATATTTT; cdr3_aa: CASSVVGRSSGNTIYF
d_call: -; clone_size: -; v_call: TRBV4-1; j_call: TRBJ2-7; cdr3_nt: TGCGCCAGCAGCCAAGTAGACGGGAAGTCCTACGAGCAGTACTTC; cdr3_aa: CASSQVDGKSYEQYF
d_call: -; clone_size: -; v_call: TRBV6-1; j_call: TRBJ2-7; cdr3_nt: TGTGCCAGCAGTGAAGACAGATTCTCCATCGTGGAGCAGTACTTC; cdr3_aa: CASSEDRFSIVEQYF
d_call: -; clone_size: -; v_call: TRBV30; j_call: TRBJ1-1; cdr3_nt: TGTGCCTGGAGTAGACAGCCGAACACTGAAGCTTTCTTT; cdr3_aa: CAWSRQPNTEAFF
d_call: -; clone_size: -; v_call: TRBV7-2; j_call: TRBJ1-2; cdr3_nt: TGTGCCAGCAGCTTAGCCACTGCCGAGGGCTACACCTTC; cdr3_aa: CASSLATAEGYTF
d_call: TRBD2; clone_size: once; v_call: TRBV5-1; j_call: TRBJ2-5; cdr3_nt: TGCGCCAGCAGGGGAGGGACGTACCAAGAGACCCAGTACTTC; cdr3_aa: CASRGGTYQETQYF
d_call: -; clone_size: -; v_call: TRBV28; j_call: TRBJ2-5; cdr3_nt: TGTGCCAGCAGCCCCAGTGGGACTCTGCTCGGAGAGACCCAGTACTTC; cdr3_aa: CASSPSGTLLGETQYF
d_call: TRBD2; clone_size: -; v_call: TRBV2; j_call: TRBJ2-7; cdr3_nt: TGTGCCACAAAGGGAGAGACTAGCGGGACCTACGAGCAGTACTTC; cdr3_aa: CATKGETSGTYEQYF
d_call: -; clone_size: -; v_call: TRBV19; j_call: TRBJ2-7; cdr3_nt: TGTGCCAGTAGTTCTCGAGCAGGGTTCAGCGAGCAGTACTTC; cdr3_aa: CASSSRAGFSEQYF
d_call: -; clone_size: -; v_call: TRBV9; j_call: TRBJ1-4; cdr3_nt: TGTGCCAGCAGCGTAGTCCCGGGGACTAATGAAAAACTGTTTTTT; cdr3_aa: CASSVVPGTNEKLFF
d_call: -; clone_size: -; v_call: TRBV5-6; j_call: TRBJ2-1; cdr3_nt: TGTGCCAGCAGCTTGGGACAGGTGACCAATGAGCAGTTCTTC; cdr3_aa: CASSLGQVTNEQFF
d_call: -; clone_size: -; v_call: TRBV13; j_call: TRBJ1-2; cdr3_nt: TGTGCCAGCAGCGTAGCCACGGGACTGGAAACCCTCTATGGCTACACCTTC; cdr3_aa: CASSVATGLETLYGYTF
d_call: -; clone_size: -; v_call: TRBV4-1; j_call: TRBJ2-1; cdr3_nt: TGCGCCAGCAGCCCGGGACTGGGCAATGAGCAGTTCTTC; cdr3_aa: CASSPGLGNEQFF
d_call: -; clone_size: -; v_call: TRBV9; j_call: TRBJ2-1; cdr3_nt: TGTGCCAGCAGCGTAGGTACGGGAGTACCCCTGAATGAGCAGTTCTTC; cdr3_aa: CASSVGTGVPLNEQFF
d_call: -; clone_size: -; v_call: TRBV4-3; j_call: TRBJ2-7; cdr3_nt: TGCGCCAGCAGCCAAGAGGCGGGATACTCCTACGAGCAGTACTTC; cdr3_aa: CASSQEAGYSYEQYF
d_call: -; clone_size: -; v_call: TRBV2; j_call: TRBJ1-2; cdr3_nt: TGTGCCAGCAGTGAAGGCAGTCGCTATGGCTACACCTTC; cdr3_aa: CASSEGSRYGYTF
d_call: -; clone_size: once; v_call: TRBV14; j_call: TRBJ2-7; cdr3_nt: TGTGCCAGCAGCCAAGAGGGGCGCGAGCAGTACTTC; cdr3_aa: CASSQEGREQYF
d_call: -; clone_size: once; v_call: TRBV5-6; j_call: TRBJ1-5; cdr3_nt: TGTGCCAGCAGCTTGAGAACAGCCAATCAGCCCCAGCATTTT; cdr3_aa: CASSLRTANQPQHF